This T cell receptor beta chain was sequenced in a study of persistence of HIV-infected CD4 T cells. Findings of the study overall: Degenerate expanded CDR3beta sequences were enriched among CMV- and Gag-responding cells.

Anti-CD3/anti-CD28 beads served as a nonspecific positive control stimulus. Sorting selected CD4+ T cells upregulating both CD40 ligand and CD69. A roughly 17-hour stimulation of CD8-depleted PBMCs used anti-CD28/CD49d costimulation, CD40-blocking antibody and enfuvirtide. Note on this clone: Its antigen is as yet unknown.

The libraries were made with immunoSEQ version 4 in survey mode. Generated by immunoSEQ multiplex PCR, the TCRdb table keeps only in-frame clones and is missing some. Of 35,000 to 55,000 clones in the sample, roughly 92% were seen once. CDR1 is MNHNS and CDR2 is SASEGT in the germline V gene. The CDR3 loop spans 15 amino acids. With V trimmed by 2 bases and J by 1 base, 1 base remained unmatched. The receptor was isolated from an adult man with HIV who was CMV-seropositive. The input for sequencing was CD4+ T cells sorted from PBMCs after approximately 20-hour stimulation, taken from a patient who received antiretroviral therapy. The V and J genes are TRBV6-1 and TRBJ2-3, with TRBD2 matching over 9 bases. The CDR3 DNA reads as TGTGCCAGCAGTGAACAGCGGGGGGGCACAGATACGCAGTATTTT. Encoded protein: CASSEQRGGTDTQYF.